The 29 T cell receptor beta chains reported below all come from one sample, sequenced in a study of blood T cell repertoires in COVID-19. Here immunoSEQ multiplex PCR was the method, and the copy in TCRdb shows in-frame clones only, minus some. The sample includes 210,000 or so clones, 87% of them seen just once. Sequencing was done on a sample of PBMCs or T cells enriched from blood (not recorded which). The source of these receptors is a man younger than 40 who had recovered from COVID-19.

The chain uses TRBV6-5 and TRBJ1-1, with 9 bases matching TRBD1. The CDR3 sequence is 13 residues long. Germline CDR1 and CDR2: MNHEY and SVGAGI. The junction had 4 bases not matched to a gene; V was cut back by 6 bases and J by 5 bases. The chain's CDR3 is CASRLQGATEAFF. CDR3 in DNA: TGTGCCAGCAGACTACAGGGGGCGACTGAAGCTTTCTTT.

This chain joins TRBV29-1 and TRBJ2-7, with 7 bases lining up with TRBD2. This CDR3 spans 13 amino acids. The ends lost 6 bases at V and 1 base at J; junction bases unmatched: 6. Germline V gives CDR1 SQVTM, CDR2 ANQGSEA. The chain's CDR3 is CSVGTTISYEQYF. The CDR3 nucleotides read TGCAGCGTCGGGACTACCATTTCCTACGAGCAGTACTTC.

This chain joins TRBV15 and TRBJ2-3, with 10 bases matching TRBD2. The junction had 5 bases not matched to a gene; V was cut back by 0 bases and J by 5 bases. Germline CDR1 reads LNHNV; CDR2 reads YYDKDF (reference sequence). The CDR3 totals 16 residues. The CDR3, as DNA: TGTGCCACCAGCAGAGATATGCTAGCGGGGGAAGATACGCAGTATTTT. The encoded protein is CATSRDMLAGEDTQYF.

This chain links TRBV28 with TRBJ1-2; 10 positions match TRBD1. The CDR3 runs to 17 residues. The trim removed 2 bases at V and 8 bases at J, leaving 14 bases unmatched. Germline CDR1 and CDR2: MDHEN and SYDVKM. The CDR3 protein is CASSLGTGVLGSRGYTF. The CDR3 DNA is TGTGCCAGCAGTTTAGGGACAGGGGTTTTGGGTTCGAGGGGCTACACCTTC.

V is TRBV13 and J is TRBJ1-1, with no clear D. Per the germline V gene, CDR1 is PRHDT and CDR2 is FYEKMQ (reference sequence). V lost 4 bases and J 3 bases, leaving 12 bases between the germline ends. This CDR3 is 14 amino acids long. The CDR3 nucleotides are TGTGCCAGCAGCTCCCGTCGGGAGTACACTGAAGCTTTCTTT. Translation gives CASSSRREYTEAFF.

This clone has just one count. The chain couples TRBV7-9 to TRBJ1-1; no clear D gene. Germline loops: CDR1 SEHNR, CDR2 FQNEAQ (reference sequence). This CDR3 is built from 13 residues. V gave up 4 bases and J gave up 6 bases, with 12 bases separating them. The CDR3 is CASSSLEDAEAFF. The CDR3 nucleotides read TGTGCCAGCAGCTCATTGGAGGACGCTGAAGCTTTCTTT.

The chain has TRBV27 and TRBJ1-5; 8 bases match TRBD1. The ends lost 6 bases at V and 1 base at J; junction bases unmatched: 14. The CDR3 covers 18 residues. In germline, CDR1 is MNHEY, CDR2 SMNVEV (reference sequence). CDR3 sequence reads: CASRLTGVTFASNQPQHF. The CDR3 DNA sequence: TGTGCCAGCAGATTGACAGGGGTCACGTTTGCGAGCAATCAGCCCCAGCATTTT.

In DNA form, the CDR3 reads TGTGCCAGCAGCGTAGCTACAGGGACCTACGAGCAGTACTTC. It translates to CASSVATGTYEQYF. The V and J genes are TRBV9 and TRBJ2-7, with D tentatively TRBD1 (6 bases). This CDR3 comprises 14 residues. Trimming removed 0 bases at V and 2 bases at J, with 9 bases between. Germline V gives CDR1 SGDLS, CDR2 YYNGEE.

The chain carries TRBV24-1 and TRBJ1-4; 7 nucleotides line up with TRBD1. V trimming: 3 bases; J trimming: 8 bases; junction bases outside the gene matches: 2. Germline CDR1 reads KGHDR; CDR2 reads SFDVKD. The CDR3 is 13 amino acids. The DNA for the CDR3 is TGTGCCACCAGTGATCAGGGGGGCGAAAAACTGTTTTTT. The encoded protein is CATSDQGGEKLFF.

This clone was counted between two and nine times. CDR3 sequence: CASSPDRTSGGLASQYF. In DNA, the CDR3 is TGTGCCAGCAGCCCCGATCGGACTAGCGGGGGTCTGGCTTCGCAGTATTTT. The chain carries TRBV3-1 (or the pseudogene TRBV3-2) and TRBJ2-3; the match to TRBD2 covers 13 bases. CDR3 size: 17 residues. V shed 4 bases and J 10 bases; nucleotides not matched to a gene: 14. CDR1 LGHDT and CDR2 YNNKEL come from the germline V gene (reference sequence).

The chain employs TRBV4-2 and TRBJ2-1, with 11 bases matching TRBD2. V trimming: 4 bases; J trimming: 4 bases; junction bases outside the gene matches: 6. Germline V CDR1 and CDR2: LGHNA, YNFKEQ. The CDR3 totals 16 residues. CDR3 amino acids: CASSPLAGVSYNEQFF. CDR3 coding DNA: TGTGCCAGCAGCCCACTAGCGGGAGTCTCATACAATGAGCAGTTCTTC.

This rearrangement joins TRBV10-2 to TRBJ2-1; tentatively, D is TRBD2 (5 bases). V lost 1 base and J 7 bases, leaving 20 bases between the germline ends. Germline lookup yields CDR1 WSHSY and CDR2 SAAADI. CDR3 length: 17 residues. In DNA form, the CDR3 reads TGCGCCAGCAGTGAGTGGGAGCGCGCGGGCCGGGAAAATGAGCAGTTCTTC. This sequence encodes CASSEWERAGRENEQFF.

The J gene is TRBJ2-5, the V gene TRBV3-1 (or the pseudogene TRBV3-2); 10 bases line up with TRBD2. With V trimmed by 2 bases and J by 3 bases, 12 bases remained unmatched. CDR1 and CDR2 from the germline V gene are LGHDT and YNNKEL (reference sequence). The CDR3 extends over 18 amino acids. The CDR3 reads CASSQKRALGLAEETQYF. CDR3 in DNA: TGTGCCAGCAGCCAAAAGAGAGCCCTAGGACTAGCGGAAGAGACCCAGTACTTC.

The chain uses TRBV18 and TRBJ1-2; unclear D gene. The V end lost 2 bases, the J end lost 8 bases, and 15 bases lay between the germline ends. CDR3 length equals 14 residues. Per the germline V gene, CDR1 is KGHSH and CDR2 is LQKENI. The CDR3, as DNA: TGTGCCAGCTCACCAACGGCCTCCCCGGAGGGCTACACCTTC. The encoded protein is CASSPTASPEGYTF.

V and J are TRBV9 and TRBJ2-3; D is possibly TRBD1 (5 bases). V lost 2 bases, J lost 3 bases, and 16 bases lay in between. CDR3 size: 16 residues. Germline lookup yields CDR1 SGDLS and CDR2 YYNGEE. The CDR3 DNA follows: TGTGCCAGCAGCGTCAGGGCCAGAACTCGAACAGATACGCAGTATTTT. Protein sequence: CASSVRARTRTDTQYF.

As concerns this clone: In the same sample, other DNA sequences code for this CDR3. The rearrangement uses TRBV5-1 and TRBJ1-1, with D perhaps matching TRBD1 (5 bases). Germline V gene sequence: CDR1 SGHRS, CDR2 YFSETQ. V gave up 4 bases and J gave up 0 bases, with 10 bases separating them. This CDR3 spans 14 amino acids. The CDR3 coding sequence is TGCGCCAGCAGCCTCGACAGCCTGAACACTGAAGCTTTCTTT. Translation: CASSLDSLNTEAFF.

The chain employs TRBV7-9 and TRBJ2-2; TRBD2 agrees at 8 bases. This CDR3 contains 17 residues. Unmatched junction bases numbered 9, after V lost 4 bases and J lost 2 bases. Germline values: CDR1 SEHNR, CDR2 FQNEAQ (reference sequence). The CDR3 bases are TGTGCCAGCAGCTCGACACTAGCGGAGTTAAACACCGGGGAGCTGTTTTTT. The encoded protein is CASSSTLAELNTGELFF. Full variable domain (outside the CDR3, taken from reference TRBV7-9 and TRBJ2-2): DTGVSQNPRHKITKRGQNVTFRCDPISEHNRLYWYRQTLGQGPEFLTYFQNEAQLEKSRLLSDRFSAERPKGSFSTLEIQRTEQGDSAMYLCASSSTLAELNTGELFFGEGSRLTVL.

V is TRBV5-1 and J is TRBJ1-4, with D tentatively TRBD1 (5 bases). Germline CDR1 SGHRS, CDR2 YFSETQ. The ends were cut back, 4 bases at V and 3 bases at J, with 10 bases in the middle. The length of the CDR3 is 14 residues. The CDR3 coding sequence is TGCGCCAGCAGCCACCAGGGTTCTAATGAAAAACTGTTTTTT. Its translation: CASSHQGSNEKLFF.

The chain employs TRBV5-8 and TRBJ2-7; perhaps TRBD2 as D (5 bases). With 4 bases removed from V and 7 bases from J, the gap between germline ends came to 9 bases. This CDR3 comprises 11 residues. Germline V CDR1 and CDR2: SGHTS, YDEGEE. The CDR3: CASSVAQEQYF. The CDR3 nucleotides read TGTGCCAGCAGCGTAGCGCAGGAGCAGTACTTC. The full variable domain, with the rest looked up from reference TRBV5-8 and TRBJ2-7, is EAGVTQSPTHLIKTRGQQATLRCSPISGHTSVYWYQQALGLGLQFLLWYDEGEERNRGNFPPRFSGRQFPNYSSELNVNALELEDSALYLCASSVAQEQYFGPGTRLTVT.

This sequence joins TRBV28 and TRBJ2-7, with a tentative D call TRBD1 (5 bases). Trimming shortened V by 3 bases and J by 2 bases, and 11 bases separated the two germline ends. Looked up from germline, CDR1 is MDHEN and CDR2 is SYDVKM. CDR3 length equals 14 residues. For the CDR3, the DNA is TGTGCCAGCAGTTTTCAGGGCAGGCCCTACGAGCAGTACTTC. It encodes CASSFQGRPYEQYF.

This chain connects TRBV28 to TRBJ1-4; the D gene is possibly TRBD1 (5 bases). V shed 3 bases and J shed 7 bases, with 18 bases lying between them. CDR3 size: 16 residues. Germline lookup yields CDR1 MDHEN and CDR2 SYDVKM. The CDR3 here is CASSFLGEGFSEKLFF. The CDR3 nucleotides are TGTGCCAGCAGTTTCCTGGGGGAGGGGTTCTCTGAAAAACTGTTTTTT.

This clone was found a few times. A read error may account for a junction end that differs from germline. The chain's CDR3 is CSVQDRVRLGEQYF. The CDR3 nucleotides read TGCAGCGTTCAAGACAGGGTTAGACTAGGCGAGCAGTACTTC. The gene calls are TRBV29-1 and TRBJ2-7, with D maybe TRBD1 (7 bases). The CDR3 is 14 residues long. Germline values: CDR1 SQVTM, CDR2 ANQGSEA.

This clone occurred once. The V call is TRBV27, the J call TRBJ2-3; 7 positions match TRBD2. V trimming: 1 base; J trimming: 1 base; junction bases outside the gene matches: 2. The germline V gene encodes CDR1 MNHEY and CDR2 SMNVEV (reference sequence). There are 15 residues in the CDR3. CDR3 amino acids: CASSLWLAGTDTQYF. The CDR3 DNA reads TGTGCCAGCAGTTTATGGCTAGCGGGCACAGATACGCAGTATTTT.

The chain recombines TRBV5-1 with TRBJ1-2, with 7 bases matching TRBD1. The CDR3 has 14 amino acids. With V trimmed by 4 bases and J by 2 bases, 5 bases remained unmatched. Germline V gives CDR1 SGHRS, CDR2 YFSETQ. The CDR3 region is CASSAQGTNYGYTF. The CDR3 bases are TGCGCCAGCAGCGCACAGGGGACGAACTATGGCTACACCTTC.

The chain combines TRBV4-1 with TRBJ1-2; D is undetermined. Trimming took off 3 bases at V and 1 base at J, with 15 bases between the two ends. This CDR3 is built from 16 residues. From germline, CDR1 is MGHRA and CDR2 YSYEKL. CDR3 in DNA: TGCGCCAGCAGCCAGGGCCCTCTTCAGATTAACTATGGCTACACCTTC. Its translation: CASSQGPLQINYGYTF.

The chain has TRBV30 and TRBJ2-7, with 9 bases fitting TRBD1. CDR1 is GTSNPN, CDR2 SVGIG, per germline (reference sequence). Trimming cost V 8 bases and J 6 bases; bases outside gene matches: 8. The CDR3 contains 12 residues. The CDR3 region has the DNA TGTGCCCAGGACAGGGGAAAATTCGAGCAGTACTTC. Encoded protein: CAQDRGKFEQYF.

This chain uses TRBV18 with TRBJ2-3; 7 bases agree with TRBD1. Germline values: CDR1 KGHSH, CDR2 LQKENI. The CDR3 spans 15 residues. V lost 4 bases, J lost 0 bases, and 4 bases stayed unmatched. The CDR3 nucleotides read TGTGCCAGCTCACAACGGGACAGAAGCACAGATACGCAGTATTTT. The encoded protein is CASSQRDRSTDTQYF.

This sequence joins TRBV4-1 and TRBJ1-2, with TRBD1 matching over 8 bases. Germline V gives CDR1 MGHRA, CDR2 YSYEKL. Trimming removed 4 bases from V and 6 bases from J; junction bases left unmatched: 22. The CDR3 totals 19 residues. CDR3 nucleotide sequence: TGCGCCAGCAGCCCCCAATCCATAAACCGGGACAGGCCGCGCCATGGCTACACCTTC. It encodes CASSPQSINRDRPRHGYTF.

CDR3 DNA: TGTGCCAGCAGTGAAGCTCGAGCGGGAGGGAAGACCCAGTACTTC. Protein product: CASSEARAGGKTQYF. J is TRBJ2-5 and V is TRBV6-1; 10 positions agree with TRBD2. V was clipped by 0 bases and J by 6 bases; unmatched bases: 4. Germline-derived CDR1 and CDR2 are MNHNS and SASEGT. This CDR3 contains 15 residues.